One sample yielded the 15 T cell receptor beta chains listed below, sequenced in a study of shared clonotypes between healthy human individuals. TCRdb keeps only in-frame clones here, not all; method: immunoSEQ multiplex PCR. The repertoire has about 2.4 million clones, 93% of them found once; the top ten carry around 0.37%. Sequencing used naive CD4+ T cells from PBMCs. This sample's subset: CD45RA+ positively selected. Receptor source: a man younger than 30 in good health. Some clones in this sample may be carry-over from other donors' samples.

This chain joins TRBV6-5 and TRBJ2-3, with TRBD1 as a possible D gene (5 bases). The CDR3 is made up of 11 amino acids. V was cut by 10 bases and J by 7 bases, with 12 bases left in between. Germline V gene lookup returns CDR1 MNHEY and CDR2 SVGAGI. CDR3: CATSGYNTQYF. The DNA of the CDR3 is TGTGCCACCTCAGGGTACAATACGCAGTATTTT.

The chain combines TRBV9 with TRBJ2-1; maybe TRBD2 (5 bases). Germline assignment: CDR1 SGDLS and CDR2 YYNGEE. The CDR3 has 13 amino acids. Trimming stripped 0 bases from V and 10 bases from J, with 11 bases between. DNA of the CDR3: TGTGCCAGCAGCGTAGTAGGAGCGGCAGAGCAGTTCTTC. Translating gives CASSVVGAAEQFF.

J is TRBJ2-3 and V is TRBV19; maybe TRBD2 (6 bases). The CDR3 has 15 amino acids. V lost 3 bases, J lost 0 bases, and 10 bases lay in between. From germline, CDR1 is LNHDA and CDR2 SQIVND (reference sequence). CDR3 sequence reads: CASSMVSGSTDTQYF. CDR3 sequence (DNA): TGTGCCAGTAGTATGGTGAGCGGGAGCACAGATACGCAGTATTTT.

The chain combines TRBV28 with TRBJ2-6; maybe TRBD2 (5 bases). This CDR3 has 15 residues. V lost 7 bases and J 0 bases, leaving 10 bases between the germline ends. Germline CDR1 and CDR2: MDHEN and SYDVKM. CDR3 amino acids: CASKPGSSGANVLTF. For the CDR3, the DNA is TGTGCCAGCAAACCGGGGAGCTCTGGGGCCAACGTCCTGACTTTC.

V gene TRBV11-3 combines with J gene TRBJ2-2, with 14 positions matching TRBD2. Germline values: CDR1 SGHNT, CDR2 YENEEA. Germline trimming cut 5 bases from V and 3 bases from J; bases unmatched to any gene: 8. The CDR3 sequence is 18 residues long. CDR3 region: CASSLGGLAGGHTGELFF. CDR3 in DNA: TGTGCCAGCAGCCTCGGTGGACTAGCGGGAGGCCACACCGGGGAGCTGTTTTTT. The full variable domain, with the rest looked up from reference TRBV11-3 and TRBJ2-2, is EAGVVQSPRYKIIEKKQPVAFWCNPISGHNTLYWYLQNLGQGPELLIRYENEEAVDDSQLPKDRFSAERLKGVDSTLKIQPAELGDSAVYLCASSLGGLAGGHTGELFFGEGSRLTVL.

The genes are TRBV9 and TRBJ2-7, with 8 bases aligning to TRBD1. The length of the CDR3 is 16 residues. Germline V CDR1 and CDR2: SGDLS, YYNGEE. The ends lost 4 bases at V and 2 bases at J; junction bases unmatched: 11. In nucleotides, the CDR3 is TGTGCCAGCAGCCGATTAGGACAGGGAGCTCCCTACGAGCAGTACTTC. As protein: CASSRLGQGAPYEQYF.

The chain is built from TRBV25-1 and TRBJ2-7; no definite D call. Germline CDR1 and CDR2: MGHDK and SYGVNS. This CDR3 is 13 amino acids long. Trimming stripped 3 bases from V and 4 bases from J, with 10 bases between. This chain's CDR3 is CASSDSPNYEQYF. The CDR3 region has the DNA TGTGCCAGCAGTGATTCACCCAATTACGAGCAGTACTTC.

This sequence joins TRBV9 and TRBJ2-3; D is perhaps TRBD1 (5 bases). Germline V gene data show CDR1 as SGDLS and CDR2 as YYNGEE. The CDR3 is 15 residues long. Deletions cut 0 bases from V and 3 bases from J, with 11 bases between. CDR3 DNA sequence: TGTGCCAGCAGCGTAGGTCCAGGGAAGACAGATACGCAGTATTTT. It specifies CASSVGPGKTDTQYF.

In the case of this clone: Different DNA sequences within this sample yield the same CDR3. The chain uses TRBV6-5 and TRBJ1-3; D is ambiguous. There are 15 residues in the CDR3. Germline assignment: CDR1 MNHEY and CDR2 SVGAGI. V lost 2 bases to trimming and J lost 0 bases, with 8 bases between them. CDR3 DNA: TGTGCCAGCAGTTACGCCGGGAGCTCTGGAAACACCATATATTTT. Translated, it gives CASSYAGSSGNTIYF.

V is TRBV7-9 and J is TRBJ2-5; no firm D call. Germline V gene sequence: CDR1 SEHNR, CDR2 FQNEAQ (reference sequence). The CDR3 covers 11 residues. Deletions cut 8 bases from V and 5 bases from J, with 9 bases between. This CDR3 is CASGPWETQYF. CDR3 DNA sequence: TGTGCCAGCGGACCGTGGGAGACCCAGTACTTC.

This clone was counted a few times. The J gene is TRBJ1-5, the V gene TRBV6-6, with D perhaps matching TRBD1 (5 bases). V was cut by 0 bases and J by 7 bases, with 10 bases left in between. CDR1 and CDR2 (germline): MNHNY, SVGAGI (reference sequence). The CDR3 is 14 amino acids. The CDR3 is CASSYSGRGQPQHF. DNA of the CDR3: TGTGCCAGCAGTTACTCGGGGCGTGGGCAGCCCCAGCATTTT.

V and J are TRBV5-4 and TRBJ1-4; D is possibly TRBD1 (5 bases). CDR3 length: 13 residues. With 0 bases removed from V and 8 bases from J, the gap between germline ends came to 8 bases. CDR1 is SGHNT and CDR2 is YYREEE in the germline V gene (reference sequence). Here the CDR3 DNA reads TGTGCCAGCAGCTTGGTGGGGGAAGAAAAACTGTTTTTT. Translation gives CASSLVGEEKLFF.

The rearrangement links TRBV7-2 to TRBJ1-6; TRBD1 aligns across 8 bases. V lost 2 bases, J lost 10 bases, and 10 bases stayed unmatched. CDR3 length equals 16 residues. Germline V lookup: CDR1 SGHTA, CDR2 FQGNSA. The CDR3 DNA sequence: TGTGCCAGCAGCTTACTTGGACAGGGTGTAGGGTCACCCCTCCACTTT. Protein sequence: CASSLLGQGVGSPLHF. The variable domain in full, completed from reference TRBV7-2 and TRBJ1-6, reads GAGVSQSPSNKVTEKGKDVELRCDPISGHTALYWYRQSLGQGLEFLIYFQGNSAPDKSGLPSDRFSAERTGGSVSTLTIQRTQQEDSAVYLCASSLLGQGVGSPLHFGNGTRLTVT.

The chain joins TRBV25-1 to TRBJ2-7; 7 nucleotides line up with TRBD1. CDR1 MGHDK and CDR2 SYGVNS come from the germline V gene. V lost 8 bases, J lost 0 bases, and 16 bases stayed unmatched. This CDR3 spans 17 amino acids. Written as DNA, the CDR3 is TGTGCCAGCGCTCCAGCAGGGGGAGACCGCAGCTCCTACGAGCAGTACTTC. Protein: CASAPAGGDRSSYEQYF.

This chain links TRBV19 with TRBJ1-2, with TRBD1 identical over 11 bases. V gave up 5 bases and J gave up 8 bases; unmatched junction bases: 10. The CDR3 length is 15 residues. Germline CDR1 is LNHDA and CDR2 is SQIVND (reference sequence). This CDR3 is CASSPPGQGERGYTF. The CDR3 region has the DNA TGTGCCAGTAGTCCCCCGGGACAGGGGGAGAGGGGCTACACCTTC.